This entry lists 4 T cell receptor beta chains sequenced from one sample in a study of beta chain features in type 1 diabetes. Study results and limitations: A moderate, significant TCRB CDR3 shortening appeared in type 1 diabetes across four CD4+ subsets.

Sequencing targeted expressed TCRB transcripts, as all isolated RNA had been reverse transcribed. The assay was immunoSEQ multiplex PCR, and TCRdb's table has in-frame clones only and misses some. This sample has a few hundred thousand clones, with approximately 15% found just once. Antigen specificity for these receptors is unknown. The specimen sequenced was naive CD4+ T cells from blood. These receptors all stem from a young man with type 1 diabetes.

The V and J genes are TRBV15 and TRBJ1-1; weak D call: TRBD1 (5 bases). The germline V gene has CDR1 LNHNV and CDR2 YYDKDF (reference sequence). Trimming removed 0 bases at V and 7 bases at J, with 9 bases between. The CDR3 runs 13 residues. This CDR3 reads CATSRDLDSEAFF. CDR3 sequence (DNA): TGTGCCACCAGCAGAGATCTTGACAGTGAAGCTTTCTTT.

The V gene is TRBV4-3, the J gene TRBJ2-3; maybe TRBD2 (6 bases). Germline CDR1 reads LGHNA; CDR2 reads YSLEER. The CDR3 runs 15 residues. V was pared by 4 bases and J by 7 bases, with 18 bases between. CDR3 amino acids: CASSRGGVVENTQYF. As DNA, the CDR3 is TGCGCCAGCAGCCGGGGCGGGGTAGTGGAAAATACGCAGTATTTT.

This clone was detected a few times. The rearrangement uses TRBV14 and TRBJ2-1, with 11 bases fitting TRBD1. J was trimmed by 3 bases and V by 4 bases; bases with no gene match: 2. Germline CDR1 and CDR2: SGHDN and FVKESK. The CDR3 runs 15 residues. Written as DNA, the CDR3 is TGTGCCAGCAGCCCGGACAGGGGGCTCTACAATGAGCAGTTCTTC. Amino acids: CASSPDRGLYNEQFF.

The chain joins TRBV5-4 to TRBJ2-2; tentatively, D is TRBD1 (6 bases). V was shortened by 2 bases and J by 3 bases, with 8 bases between the two germline ends. The CDR3 loop spans 14 amino acids. Looked up from germline, CDR1 is SGHNT and CDR2 is YYREEE (reference sequence). CDR3 nucleotides: TGTGCCAGCAGCTTCGAGGGGGACACCGGGGAGCTGTTTTTT. Amino acids: CASSFEGDTGELFF.